This is a list of T cell receptor beta chains from one sample in a study of shared clonotypes between healthy human individuals. Sequencing was performed with immunoSEQ multiplex PCR; in TCRdb, only in-frame clones are kept and a portion is missing. Of approximately 2,200,000 clones listed, just over 90% are singletons. Sample: naive CD8+ T cells from PBMCs. These receptors were taken from a man younger than 35 in good health. Some clones in this sample may be carry-over from other donors' samples. Each CDR3 is given with its conserved first and last residue. D genes are given only for firm matches. Size tells how often a clone was seen (once, few, many) or the class of an expanded clone, and some rows leave it out.

TRBV29-1	TRBJ1-2	-	-	CSVELGVANYGYTF	TGCAGCGTTGAATTGGGGGTAGCTAACTATGGCTACACCTTC
TRBV28	TRBJ2-3	-	-	CASRLISTDTQYF	TGTGCCAGCAGGCTTATAAGCACAGATACGCAGTATTTT
TRBV15	TRBJ1-2	-	-	CATSTRTQVFYGYTF	TGTGCCACCAGCACCCGAACGCAGGTGTTCTATGGCTACACCTTC
TRBV5-1	TRBJ2-1	-	TRBD2	CASSLAGDAYNEQFF	TGCGCCAGCAGCCTAGCGGGAGACGCCTACAATGAGCAGTTCTTC
TRBV10-3	TRBJ2-3	-	-	CAISEPVGTDTQYF	TGTGCCATCAGTGAACCTGTCGGCACAGATACGCAGTATTTT
TRBV4-3	TRBJ1-1	-	-	CASSQGKSANTEAFF	TGCGCCAGCAGCCAGGGAAAGTCGGCAAACACTGAAGCTTTCTTT
TRBV28	TRBJ1-2	-	TRBD1	CASSLWTGLNYGYTF	TGTGCCAGCAGTTTATGGACAGGGCTTAACTATGGCTACACCTTC
TRBV7-9	TRBJ2-1	-	TRBD1	CASGTPGQGHEQFF	TGTGCCAGCGGGACTCCGGGACAGGGACATGAGCAGTTCTTC
TRBV6-5	TRBJ1-4	-	TRBD1	CASSYDRGDNEKLFF	TGTGCCAGCAGTTACGACAGGGGGGATAATGAAAAACTGTTTTTT
TRBV2	TRBJ1-5	-	TRBD1	CASSERGQDFYSNQPQHF	TGTGCCAGCAGTGAACGCGGACAGGATTTCTATAGCAATCAGCCCCAGCATTTT
TRBV11-2	TRBJ2-7	-	-	CASSLDFEGQYF	TGTGCCAGCAGCTTGGACTTTGAGGGGCAGTACTTC
TRBV4-1	TRBJ2-4	-	TRBD1	CASSQDQGASEESWAKNIQYF	TGCGCCAGCAGCCAGGACCAGGGGGCGTCTGAAGAATCCTGGGCAAAAAACATTCAGTACTTC
TRBV7-7	TRBJ2-2	-	-	CASSLALMGTGELFF	TGTGCCAGCAGCTTAGCGCTGATGGGAACCGGGGAGCTGTTTTTT
TRBV5-6	TRBJ1-5	-	-	CASSLAGSHQPQHF	TGTGCCAGCAGCTTGGCTGGGTCCCATCAGCCCCAGCATTTT
TRBV27	TRBJ2-2	once	-	CASSLSGNTGELFF	TGTGCCAGCAGTTTAAGCGGGAACACCGGGGAGCTGTTTTTT
TRBV6-6	TRBJ1-2	-	-	CASSRRGGFGYTF	TGTGCCAGCAGTCGGAGGGGGGGGTTTGGCTACACCTTC
TRBV11-2	TRBJ2-1	-	-	CASSLVPWNEQFF	TGTGCCAGCAGCTTAGTTCCTTGGAATGAGCAGTTCTTC
TRBV13	TRBJ2-2	-	TRBD2	CASSFAAWRERGNGELFF	TGTGCCAGCAGCTTTGCAGCGTGGCGGGAGCGTGGGAACGGGGAGCTGTTTTTT
TRBV6-5	TRBJ1-3	-	TRBD1	CASGKQGTSGNTIYF	TGTGCCAGCGGAAAACAGGGGACCTCTGGAAACACCATATATTTT
TRBV28	TRBJ1-1	few	-	CASRADSPDTEAFF	TGTGCCAGCAGGGCGGACAGTCCAGACACTGAAGCTTTCTTT
TRBV18	TRBJ2-7	once	TRBD2	CASSPTSGEGYEQYF	TGTGCCAGCTCACCTACTAGCGGGGAAGGATACGAGCAGTACTTC
TRBV5-6	TRBJ2-1	-	TRBD2	CASSLDGLGFEQFF	TGTGCCAGCAGCTTGGACGGACTAGGTTTTGAGCAGTTCTTC
TRBV19	TRBJ2-2	-	-	CASSISRWGGELFF	TGTGCCAGTAGTATCTCCAGGTGGGGCGGGGAGCTGTTTTTT
TRBV6-6	TRBJ2-2	-	-	CASSWAEGPNTGELFF	TGTGCCAGCAGTTGGGCGGAGGGGCCGAACACCGGGGAGCTGTTTTTT
TRBV4-1	TRBJ1-5	few	-	CASSEEPGQANQPQHF	TGCGCCAGCAGCGAAGAACCGGGGCAGGCAAATCAGCCCCAGCATTTT
TRBV27	TRBJ2-1	-	-	CASSAVYNEQFF	TGTGCCAGTTCAGCGGTCTACAATGAGCAGTTCTTC
TRBV6-5	TRBJ2-1	-	TRBD2	CASYAGGDYNEQFF	TGTGCCAGCTACGCGGGAGGTGACTACAATGAGCAGTTCTTC
TRBV27	TRBJ2-5	-	-	CASSLSTPETQYF	TGTGCCAGCAGTTTATCGACCCCGGAGACCCAGTACTTC
TRBV19	TRBJ2-1	-	-	CASSIKTGNNEQFF	TGTGCCAGTAGTATAAAAACAGGGAACAATGAGCAGTTCTTC
TRBV28	TRBJ2-1	-	TRBD1	CASSLPTGGSSYNEQFF	TGTGCCAGCAGTCTTCCGACAGGGGGTAGCTCCTACAATGAGCAGTTCTTC
TRBV7-6	TRBJ2-2	-	-	CASSLAGWGIRPGELFF	TGTGCCAGCAGCTTAGCGGGATGGGGGATTCGTCCCGGGGAGCTGTTTTTT
TRBV6-1	TRBJ1-5	-	-	CASSAGTIYDSNQPQHF	TGTGCCAGCAGTGCGGGGACAATTTATGATAGCAATCAGCCCCAGCATTTT
TRBV2	TRBJ2-1	-	-	CASWEGESSYNEQFF	TGTGCCAGCTGGGAGGGGGAAAGCTCCTACAATGAGCAGTTCTTC
TRBV7-8	TRBJ2-7	-	-	CASRQGGGRKGEQYF	TGTGCCAGCAGGCAGGGGGGCGGGAGGAAGGGCGAGCAGTACTTC
TRBV9	TRBJ2-2	-	-	CASSVEAEGPIGGELFF	TGTGCCAGCAGCGTAGAAGCGGAGGGACCGATTGGCGGGGAGCTGTTTTTT
TRBV5-6	TRBJ2-2	-	TRBD2	CASSSFPWREGNTGELFF	TGTGCCAGCAGCTCGTTCCCCTGGCGGGAGGGGAACACCGGGGAGCTGTTTTTT
TRBV9	TRBJ2-1	-	-	CASSVYLSHEQFF	TGTGCCAGCAGCGTTTACCTCTCCCACGAGCAGTTCTTC
TRBV13	TRBJ1-1	-	-	CASSLDPRGEAFF	TGTGCCAGCAGCTTAGACCCCCGGGGTGAAGCTTTCTTT
TRBV6-5	TRBJ2-4	-	-	CASSYSGGLAKNIQYF	TGTGCCAGCAGTTACTCCGGCGGGCTAGCCAAAAACATTCAGTACTTC
TRBV27	TRBJ2-7	-	-	CASSLVSPLAYEQYF	TGTGCCAGCAGCCTCGTCTCGCCCCTTGCCTACGAGCAGTACTTC
TRBV9	TRBJ1-1	-	-	CASSAGQVNTEAFF	TGTGCCAGCAGCGCGGGGCAGGTGAACACTGAAGCTTTCTTT
TRBV4-3	TRBJ2-7	-	TRBD2	CASSQGTGGNEQYF	TGCGCCAGCAGCCAAGGAACCGGGGGGAACGAGCAGTACTTC
TRBV11-2	TRBJ1-1	-	-	CASSDRGGRQNTEAFF	TGTGCCAGCAGCGACCGGGGAGGGCGGCAGAACACTGAAGCTTTCTTT
TRBV2	TRBJ1-5	-	-	CASIKGNGQPQHF	TGTGCCAGCATAAAGGGGAATGGTCAGCCCCAGCATTTT
TRBV29-1	TRBJ2-3	-	-	CSVDAGHLDTQYF	TGCAGCGTTGATGCCGGTCACCTAGATACGCAGTATTTT
TRBV5-4	TRBJ2-7	-	TRBD2	CASSLTILAGGSNEQYF	TGTGCCAGCAGCTTGACCATACTAGCGGGTGGGAGCAACGAGCAGTACTTC
TRBV11-1	TRBJ2-1	-	-	CASSLAQPRAPFF	TGTGCCAGCAGCTTAGCGCAGCCCAGGGCCCCGTTCTTC
TRBV7-8	TRBJ2-7	-	TRBD2	CASSSTAGAYEQYF	TGTGCCAGCAGCTCTACAGCGGGGGCCTACGAGCAGTACTTC
TRBV19	TRBJ2-2	once	-	CASSWIYTGELFF	TGTGCCAGTAGTTGGATTTACACCGGGGAGCTGTTTTTT
TRBV4-3	TRBJ2-7	-	TRBD1	CASSPATGAYEQYF	TGCGCCAGCAGCCCGGCTACAGGGGCATACGAGCAGTACTTC